Below are 25 T cell receptor beta chains sequenced from a single sample in a study of T cell responses to AZD1222 COVID-19 vaccine. Measured with immunoSEQ multiplex PCR; TCRdb has only the in-frame clones, and not every one. This table has fewer than 7,000 clones, more than 70% appearing once. This specimen consisted of peripheral blood, obtained 28 days after the second AZD1222 dose. These receptors originate from an adult who received the AZD1222 COVID-19 vaccine.

The CDR3 nucleotides are TGTGCCAGCAGTCTCCGTTGGAACACTGAAGCTTTCTTT. This encodes CASSLRWNTEAFF. The genes are TRBV27 and TRBJ1-1; D unclear. CDR1 and CDR2 from the germline V gene are MNHEY and SMNVEV (reference sequence). V was shortened by 5 bases and J by 1 base, with 8 bases between the two germline ends. CDR3 length: 13 amino acids.

The CDR3 sequence is CASSLVGTLNTEAFF. The CDR3 DNA sequence: TGTGCCAGCAGCTTGGTAGGGACGCTGAACACTGAAGCTTTCTTT. The chain joins TRBV5-6 to TRBJ1-1, with TRBD1 as a possible D gene (5 bases). Germline V lookup: CDR1 SGHDT, CDR2 YYEEEE. Trimming took off 0 bases at V and 0 bases at J, with 9 bases between the two ends. The CDR3 extends over 15 amino acids.

The chain links TRBV7-2 to TRBJ1-2; D not resolved. Germline V gene lookup returns CDR1 SGHTA and CDR2 FQGNSA. CDR3 size: 16 residues. The V end lost 1 base, the J end lost 6 bases, and 18 bases lay between the germline ends. CDR3: CASSLVSGQLGDGYTF. CDR3 coding DNA: TGTGCCAGCAGCTTAGTAAGCGGGCAGTTGGGAGATGGCTACACCTTC.

This chain links TRBV6-5 with TRBJ2-3; D is undetermined. V shed 8 bases and J shed 0 bases, with 9 bases lying between them. The CDR3 has 13 amino acids. The germline gives CDR1 MNHEY, CDR2 SVGAGI. The CDR3 DNA is TGTGCCAGCCGAGGCACTAGCACAGATACGCAGTATTTT. This encodes CASRGTSTDTQYF.

The chain joins TRBV11-3 to TRBJ2-1, with unresolved D. Per the germline V gene, CDR1 is SGHNT and CDR2 is YENEEA. The CDR3 loop spans 13 amino acids. Trimming stripped 5 bases from V and 2 bases from J, with 7 bases between. The CDR3 sequence is CASSGNTYNEQFF. In DNA, the CDR3 is TGTGCCAGCAGCGGGAACACCTACAATGAGCAGTTCTTC.

J is TRBJ1-2 and V is TRBV15, with TRBD1 matching over 9 bases. Germline V gene sequence: CDR1 LNHNV, CDR2 YYDKDF (reference sequence). V trimming: 5 bases; J trimming: 2 bases; junction bases outside the gene matches: 6. The CDR3 length is 15 residues. The chain's CDR3 is CATSPPGTGNYGYTF. CDR3 bases: TGTGCCACCAGCCCACCCGGGACAGGGAACTATGGCTACACCTTC.

The V gene is TRBV7-8, the J gene TRBJ2-3; tentative D call: TRBD2 (5 bases). Trimming stripped 5 bases from V and 2 bases from J, with 14 bases between. This CDR3 region has 15 residues. Germline V gives CDR1 SGHVS, CDR2 FQNEAQ. The CDR3 spells CASSLWTYNTDTQYF. The CDR3 DNA sequence: TGTGCCAGCAGCCTCTGGACTTACAACACAGATACGCAGTATTTT.

The chain employs TRBV6-5 and TRBJ2-2, with TRBD1 matching 7 bases. Germline CDR1 MNHEY, CDR2 SVGAGI. This CDR3 has 12 amino acids. With V trimmed by 6 bases and J by 5 bases, 0 bases remained unmatched. The CDR3 region is CASSRGTGELFF. CDR3 nucleotide sequence: TGTGCCAGCAGCAGGGGGACCGGGGAGCTGTTTTTT.

J is TRBJ2-7 and V is TRBV7-8, with 8 bases that match TRBD2. CDR1 SGHVS and CDR2 FQNEAQ come from the germline V gene. The CDR3 length is 15 residues. With 1 base clipped from V and 0 bases from J, the junction kept 2 bases outside the gene matches. CDR3 coding DNA: TGTGCCAGCAGCTTAGTGGCGGGAGGCTCCTACGAGCAGTACTTC. Protein product: CASSLVAGGSYEQYF.

The rearrangement joins TRBV27 to TRBJ2-1, with D unclear. CDR1 is MNHEY, CDR2 SMNVEV, per germline (reference sequence). CDR3 length: 15 amino acids. V was shortened by 2 bases and J by 0 bases, with 8 bases between the two germline ends. CDR3 sequence: CASSLTPYSYNEQFF. The CDR3 nucleotides read TGTGCCAGCAGTTTAACCCCATACTCCTACAATGAGCAGTTCTTC.

V is TRBV28 and J is TRBJ2-7, with 7 bases that match TRBD1. The CDR3 loop spans 13 amino acids. From germline, CDR1 is MDHEN and CDR2 SYDVKM. V lost 7 bases to trimming and J lost 2 bases; unmatched junction nucleotides: 5. CDR3 protein: CASTPQGAYEQYV. In DNA, the CDR3 is TGTGCCAGCACCCCTCAGGGGGCCTACGAGCAGTACGTC.

The genes are TRBV5-8 and TRBJ1-2; D possibly corresponds to TRBD1 (5 bases). The germline CDR1 and CDR2 sequences are SGHTS and YDEGEE. The CDR3 runs to 11 residues. Trimming cost V 3 bases and J 10 bases, with 10 bases left between them. This CDR3 is CASSSLGPYTF. In DNA form, the CDR3 reads TGTGCCAGCAGCTCTCTGGGGCCCTACACCTTC.

The chain is built from TRBV4-1 and TRBJ1-1, with D perhaps matching TRBD1 (5 bases). This CDR3 contains 15 residues. V lost 4 bases to trimming and J lost 1 base, with 13 bases between them. The V gene's germline CDR1 is MGHRA and CDR2 YSYEKL. The DNA for the CDR3 is TGCGCCAGCAGCCGGGGGACTGTGGCGAACACTGAAGCTTTCTTT. Residues: CASSRGTVANTEAFF.

The chain uses TRBV3-1 (or the pseudogene TRBV3-2) and TRBJ2-7; D is unclear. V lost 1 base to trimming and J lost 0 bases, with 13 bases between them. This CDR3 comprises 16 residues. CDR1 LGHDT and CDR2 YNNKEL come from the germline V gene (reference sequence). Here the CDR3 DNA reads TGTGCCAGCAGCCAAGGGGCAGGACGAAGCTCCTACGAGCAGTACGTC. This gives the protein CASSQGAGRSSYEQYV.

The CDR3 DNA follows: TGTGCCAGCAGTTTATATAGCTCCTACAATGAGCAGTTCTTC. Its protein is CASSLYSSYNEQFF. This chain joins TRBV27 and TRBJ2-1, with no clear D. The V and J ends lost 1 base and 0 bases respectively, with 4 bases between them. The CDR3 consists of 14 residues. Germline lookup yields CDR1 MNHEY and CDR2 SMNVEV (reference sequence).

The chain joins TRBV6-6 to TRBJ2-4; TRBD2 agrees at 11 bases. There are 19 residues in the CDR3. Germline CDR1 reads MNHNY; CDR2 reads SVGAGI (reference sequence). The ends lost 5 bases at V and 0 bases at J; junction bases unmatched: 12. CDR3 nucleotide sequence: TGTGCCAGCAGTCTCGGACTAGCGGGCTCACAGGGAGCCAAAAACATTCAGTACTTC. Translating it yields CASSLGLAGSQGAKNIQYF.

The chain recombines TRBV7-9 with TRBJ1-4; D gene unclear. V dropped 1 base and J dropped 7 bases, with 13 bases sitting between them. The germline CDR1 and CDR2 sequences are SEHNR and FQNEAQ (reference sequence). CDR3 length equals 15 residues. The CDR3 loop is CASSLVPLGSEKLFF. The CDR3 DNA reads TGTGCCAGCAGCTTAGTTCCGTTAGGGAGTGAAAAACTGTTTTTT. Full variable domain (missing parts from reference TRBV7-9 and TRBJ1-4): DTGVSQNPRHKITKRGQNVTFRCDPISEHNRLYWYRQTLGQGPEFLTYFQNEAQLEKSRLLSDRFSAERPKGSFSTLEIQRTEQGDSAMYLCASSLVPLGSEKLFFGSGTQLSVL.

This clone was observed a single time. The chain has TRBV9 and TRBJ1-1; unclear D gene. CDR1 and CDR2 from the germline V gene are SGDLS and YYNGEE. With 4 bases removed from V and 5 bases from J, the gap between germline ends came to 12 bases. CDR3 length: 13 residues. CDR3 nucleotide sequence: TGTGCCAGCAGCTCAGGCCCCGGGACTGAAGCTTTCTTT. Translating it yields CASSSGPGTEAFF.

CDR3 DNA: TGTGCCAGCAGCTTAGCGGGAGGAACCTACGAGCAGTACGTC. Translating gives CASSLAGGTYEQYV. The rearrangement uses TRBV7-2 and TRBJ2-7; possibly TRBD2 for D (6 bases). V lost 0 bases to trimming and J lost 2 bases, with 8 bases between them. This CDR3 has 14 amino acids. Per germline, CDR1 SGHTA and CDR2 FQGNSA.

This clone was seen a handful of times. The V call is TRBV4-1, the J call TRBJ2-7; D gene ambiguous. V was trimmed by 2 bases and J by 0 bases, leaving 17 bases between them. From germline, CDR1 is MGHRA and CDR2 YSYEKL. The CDR3 loop spans 17 amino acids. CDR3 nucleotides: TGCGCCAGCAGCCAATTTCTCCCGGTAATAAGCTCCTACGAGCAGTACTTC. Translated: CASSQFLPVISSYEQYF.

The chain has TRBV6-5 and TRBJ2-7, with TRBD1 matching 11 bases. The CDR3 contains 15 residues. Germline V lookup: CDR1 MNHEY, CDR2 SVGAGI. Trimming removed 6 bases from V and 3 bases from J; junction bases left unmatched: 7. The CDR3 coding sequence is TGTGCCAGCAGAATTTTCGGGACAGGGGGCTACGAGCAGTACTTC. Its protein is CASRIFGTGGYEQYF.

This sequence joins TRBV10-3 and TRBJ2-1; 14 nucleotides match TRBD2. The CDR3 extends over 17 amino acids. With 0 bases clipped from V and 5 bases from J, the junction kept 3 bases outside the gene matches. From germline, CDR1 is ENHRY and CDR2 SYGVKD. CDR3 coding DNA: TGTGCCATCAGTGAGTCTCGACTAGCGGGAGGGGACAATGAGCAGTTCTTC. It encodes CAISESRLAGGDNEQFF.

The chain is built from TRBV5-1 and TRBJ2-5; D might be TRBD2 (6 bases). The CDR3 has 13 residues. Trimming took off 4 bases at V and 1 base at J, with 8 bases between the two ends. CDR1 and CDR2 from the germline V gene are SGHRS and YFSETQ. The CDR3 sequence: CASSRDSQETQYF. CDR3 DNA sequence: TGCGCCAGCAGCCGGGACTCCCAAGAGACCCAGTACTTC.

The gene calls are TRBV30 and TRBJ1-4; D unclear. V lost 1 base and J lost 8, with 11 bases in between. The CDR3 length is 13 residues. The germline gives CDR1 GTSNPN, CDR2 SVGIG (reference sequence). The CDR3 DNA reads as TGTGCCTGGAGTGCGAGGGCAGGCGAAAAACTGTTTTTT. Its translation: CAWSARAGEKLFF.

V and J are TRBV10-3 and TRBJ2-2; the D is unclear. This CDR3 is built from 16 residues. Germline loops: CDR1 ENHRY, CDR2 SYGVKD. The V end was cut by 8 bases, the J end by 1 base, with 17 bases between. The CDR3 DNA reads TGTGCCATCTGCCCTGTAAAGCAATTGAACACCGGGGAGCTGTTTTTT. This encodes CAICPVKQLNTGELFF.